A single sample is the source of the 9 T cell receptor beta chains below, sequenced in a study of T cell responses to AZD1222 COVID-19 vaccine. Some clones are missing from TCRdb's copy, which holds only in-frame ones; the method was immunoSEQ multiplex PCR. The repertoire holds 90,000 to 120,000 clones, with around nine tenths as singletons. The source was peripheral blood, collected 28 days after the second AZD1222 dose. These receptors all come from an adult who received the AZD1222 COVID-19 vaccine.

The chain recombines TRBV5-1 with TRBJ1-2; 9 bases are shared with TRBD1. This CDR3 region has 14 residues. Per the germline V gene, CDR1 is SGHRS and CDR2 is YFSETQ. Losses at the gene ends were 4 bases for V and 7 bases for J; bases not matched to a gene: 8. The CDR3 bases are TGCGCCAGCAGCCGCTGGGACAGGGAAGGTGGCTACACCTTC. Translation gives CASSRWDREGGYTF. Filled out from reference TRBV5-1 and TRBJ1-2, the complete variable domain reads KAGVTQTPRYLIKTRGQQVTLSCSPISGHRSVSWYQQTPGQGLQFLFEYFSETQRNKGNFPGRFSGRQFSNSRSEMNVSTLELGDSALYLCASSRWDREGGYTFGSGTRLTVV.

The CDR3 DNA sequence: TGTGCCAGCAGTGAGGCCGGAAACACCATATATTTT. It translates to CASSEAGNTIYF. The chain recombines TRBV6-1 with TRBJ1-3; D unclear. CDR1 and CDR2 from the germline V gene are MNHNS and SASEGT. The V and J ends lost 3 bases and 4 bases respectively, with 4 bases between them. The CDR3 runs to 12 residues.

A note on this clone: Compared with germline, one end of the junction differs, possibly owing to a read error. The chain links TRBV29-1 to TRBJ1-2, with D unresolved. The CDR3 consists of 10 residues. CDR1 SQVTM and CDR2 ANQGSEA come from the germline V gene. CDR3 loop: CSVEDEVVHF. The CDR3 nucleotides are TGCAGCGTTGAAGATGAGGTCGTTCACTTC.

This rearrangement joins TRBV4-1 to TRBJ1-5; TRBD1 might be the D (5 bases). V shed 3 bases and J shed 9 bases, with 18 bases lying between them. The CDR3 contains 15 residues. Germline CDR1 reads MGHRA; CDR2 reads YSYEKL. CDR3 in DNA: TGCGCCAGCAGCCAGGGGGTCCAACAGTGGGGGCCCCAGCATTTT. This encodes CASSQGVQQWGPQHF.

This clone is a singleton in its sample. V and J are TRBV2 and TRBJ1-4; D is unresolved. The germline V gene encodes CDR1 SNHLY and CDR2 FYNNEI. The CDR3 has 11 residues. V lost 6 bases to trimming and J lost 8 bases, with 7 bases between them. The DNA for the CDR3 is TGTGCCAGCAGACCTGGGGAAAAACTGTTTTTT. This gives the protein CASRPGEKLFF.

This rearrangement joins TRBV5-1 to TRBJ2-7, with D possibly matching TRBD1 (6 bases). CDR3 length: 16 amino acids. Trimming took off 0 bases at V and 4 bases at J, with 17 bases between the two ends. CDR1 is SGHRS and CDR2 is YFSETQ in the germline V gene. This chain's CDR3 is CASSLVRDRGRYEQYF. In DNA, the CDR3 is TGCGCCAGCAGCTTGGTACGAGATAGGGGGAGATACGAGCAGTACTTC.

This sequence joins TRBV28 and TRBJ2-2; D not certain. In germline, CDR1 is MDHEN, CDR2 SYDVKM. The CDR3 runs to 13 residues. Between the trimmed V and J ends, which lost 3 bases and 6 bases, there was a span of 8 bases. As DNA, the CDR3 is TGTGCCAGCAGTTTGCGGACGGCCGGGGAGCTGTTTTTT. Amino acids: CASSLRTAGELFF.

The chain links TRBV3-1 (or the pseudogene TRBV3-2) to TRBJ2-7; the D gene is possibly TRBD1 (5 bases). Germline-derived CDR1 and CDR2 are LGHDT and YNNKEL (reference sequence). The V end lost 0 bases, the J end lost 6 bases, and 24 bases lay between the germline ends. The CDR3 contains 18 residues. CDR3 residues: CASSQDWGLGYWFLEQYF. In DNA, the CDR3 is TGTGCCAGCAGCCAAGATTGGGGCCTAGGTTACTGGTTTCTCGAGCAGTACTTC.

The rearrangement joins TRBV19 to TRBJ1-6; D uncertain. This CDR3 comprises 16 residues. The germline V gene has CDR1 LNHDA and CDR2 SQIVND (reference sequence). Trimming took off 6 bases at V and 7 bases at J, with 19 bases between the two ends. CDR3 sequence: CASSWGLSPVNSPLHF. The CDR3 DNA sequence: TGTGCCAGTAGCTGGGGTTTGAGTCCGGTAAATTCACCCCTCCACTTT.